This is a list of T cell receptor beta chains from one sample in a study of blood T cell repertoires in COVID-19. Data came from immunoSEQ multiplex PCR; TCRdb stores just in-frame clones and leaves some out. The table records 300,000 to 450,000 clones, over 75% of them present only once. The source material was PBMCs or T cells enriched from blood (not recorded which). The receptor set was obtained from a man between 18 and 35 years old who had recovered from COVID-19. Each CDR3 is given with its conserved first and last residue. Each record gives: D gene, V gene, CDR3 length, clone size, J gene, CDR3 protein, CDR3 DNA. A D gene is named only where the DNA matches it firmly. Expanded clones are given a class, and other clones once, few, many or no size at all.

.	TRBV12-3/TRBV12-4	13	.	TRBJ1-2	CASSFEGRHGYTF	TGTGCCAGCAGTTTTGAGGGTAGACATGGCTACACCTTC
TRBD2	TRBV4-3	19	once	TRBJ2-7	CASSQDIVGVGGFSYEQYF	TGCGCCAGCAGCCAAGATATAGTGGGTGTGGGAGGGTTTTCCTACGAGCAGTACTTC
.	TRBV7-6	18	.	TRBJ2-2	CASSPTTTGLGSTGELFF	TGTGCCAGCAGCCCAACGACTACAGGGTTAGGTTCCACCGGGGAGCTGTTTTTT
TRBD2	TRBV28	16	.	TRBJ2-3	CASSRGGYYGTDTQYF	TGTGCCAGCAGCCGCGGGGGGTATTATGGCACAGATACGCAGTATTTT
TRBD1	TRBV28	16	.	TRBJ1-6	CASSLRRTGANSPLHF	TGTGCCAGCAGTTTAAGGAGGACAGGAGCTAATTCACCCCTCCACTTT
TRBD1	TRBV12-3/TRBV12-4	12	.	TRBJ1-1	CASSFSTGVAFF	TGTGCCAGCAGTTTTTCAACAGGGGTGGCTTTCTTT
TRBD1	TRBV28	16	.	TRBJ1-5	CASSPGQGSWSQPQHF	TGTGCCAGCAGTCCGGGACAGGGGAGCTGGAGTCAGCCCCAGCATTTT
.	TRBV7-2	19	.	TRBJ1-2	CASSFYGPPGQIANYGYTF	TGTGCCAGCAGCTTTTATGGGCCCCCTGGACAGATTGCTAACTATGGCTACACCTTC
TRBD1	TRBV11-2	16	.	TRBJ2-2	CASSQLGTGGTGELFF	TGTGCCAGCAGCCAACTCGGGACAGGGGGAACCGGGGAGCTGTTTTTT
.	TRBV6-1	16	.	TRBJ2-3	CASSERPRGSTDTQYF	TGTGCCAGCAGTGAACGACCCCGGGGTTCCACAGATACGCAGTATTTT
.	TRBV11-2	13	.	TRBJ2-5	CASSFDNQETQYF	TGTGCCAGCAGCTTTGACAACCAAGAGACCCAGTACTTC
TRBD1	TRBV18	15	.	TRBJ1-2	CASSPPGTGDRGYTF	TGTGCCAGCTCACCACCAGGGACAGGGGATCGTGGCTACACCTTC
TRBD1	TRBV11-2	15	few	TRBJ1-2	CASSPRTGGNYGYTF	TGTGCCAGCAGCCCTCGGACAGGGGGCAATTATGGCTACACCTTC
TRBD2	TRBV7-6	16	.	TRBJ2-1	CASSTRLAGGPDEQFF	TGTGCCAGCAGCACCCGACTAGCGGGAGGGCCCGATGAGCAGTTCTTC
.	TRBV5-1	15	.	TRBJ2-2	CASSLVGRNTGELFF	TGCGCCAGCAGCTTGGTTGGGCGAAACACCGGGGAGCTGTTTTTT
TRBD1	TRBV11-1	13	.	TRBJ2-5	CASSQDRVETQYF	TGTGCCAGCAGTCAAGACAGGGTGGAGACCCAGTACTTC
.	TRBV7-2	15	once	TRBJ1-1	CASRPAGRFRTEAFF	TGTGCCAGCAGGCCGGCGGGTAGATTCAGGACTGAAGCTTTCTTT
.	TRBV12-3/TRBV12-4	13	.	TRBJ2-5	CASTPGVRETQYF	TGTGCCAGCACCCCCGGGGTCCGCGAGACCCAGTACTTC
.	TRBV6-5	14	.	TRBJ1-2	CASSYRQGKDGYTF	TGTGCCAGCAGTTACCGGCAGGGTAAGGATGGCTACACCTTC
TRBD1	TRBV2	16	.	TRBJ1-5	CASSAGTGVSNQPQHF	TGTGCCAGCAGTGCCGGGACAGGGGTTAGCAATCAGCCCCAGCATTTT
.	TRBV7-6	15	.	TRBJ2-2	CASSFQDYNTGELFF	TGTGCCAGCAGCTTTCAGGACTACAACACCGGGGAGCTGTTTTTT
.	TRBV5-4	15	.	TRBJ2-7	CASSPRGGSVYEQYF	TGTGCCAGCAGCCCGCGAGGAGGGTCAGTTTACGAGCAGTACTTC
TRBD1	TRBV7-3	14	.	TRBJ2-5	CASSHGQGGETQYF	TGTGCCAGCAGTCACGGACAGGGAGGCGAGACCCAGTACTTC
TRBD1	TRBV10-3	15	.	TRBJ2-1	CAISYRDRGYNEQFF	TGTGCCATCAGTTACCGGGACAGGGGGTACAATGAGCAGTTCTTC
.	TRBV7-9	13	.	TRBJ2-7	CASSLGGKYEQYF	TGTGCCAGCAGCTTAGGAGGGAAATACGAGCAGTACTTC
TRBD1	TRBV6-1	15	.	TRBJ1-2	CASSEYGQGSYGYTF	TGTGCCAGCAGTGAGTACGGACAGGGGAGCTATGGCTACACCTTC
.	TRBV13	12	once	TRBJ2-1	CASQAGRNEQFF	TGTGCCAGCCAGGCAGGGAGGAATGAGCAGTTCTTC
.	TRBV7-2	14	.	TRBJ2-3	CASSYDSGTDTQYF	TGTGCCAGCAGTTACGACAGCGGCACAGATACGCAGTATTTT
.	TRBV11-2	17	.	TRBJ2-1	CASSLARAYRAYNEQFF	TGTGCCAGCAGCTTAGCCAGGGCGTATCGGGCCTACAATGAGCAGTTCTTC
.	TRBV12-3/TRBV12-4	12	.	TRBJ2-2	CASSINTGELFF	TGTGCCAGCAGCATTAACACCGGGGAGCTGTTTTTT
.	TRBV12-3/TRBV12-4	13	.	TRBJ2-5	CASSLVWGETQYF	TGTGCCAGCAGTTTAGTCTGGGGCGAGACCCAGTACTTC
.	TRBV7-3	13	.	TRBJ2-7	CASSLTAGNEQYF	TGTGCCAGCAGCCTGACCGCAGGGAACGAGCAGTACTTC
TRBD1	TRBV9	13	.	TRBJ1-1	CASSAGQYTEAFF	TGTGCCAGCAGCGCGGGACAGTACACTGAAGCTTTCTTT
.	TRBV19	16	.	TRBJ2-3	CASSMGMRVGTDTQYF	TGTGCCAGTAGTATGGGTATGAGGGTCGGTACAGATACGCAGTATTTT
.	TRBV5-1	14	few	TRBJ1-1	CASSAQAANTEAFF	TGCGCCAGCAGCGCACAGGCGGCGAACACTGAAGCTTTCTTT
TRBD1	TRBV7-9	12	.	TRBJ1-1	CASSATGPEAFF	TGTGCCAGCAGCGCGACAGGGCCTGAAGCTTTCTTT
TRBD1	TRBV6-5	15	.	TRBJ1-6	CASSRSGQGVSPLHF	TGTGCCAGCAGCAGATCGGGACAGGGCGTTTCACCCCTCCACTTT
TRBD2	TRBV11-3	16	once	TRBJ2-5	CASSLIAGGKTETQYF	TGTGCCAGCAGCTTGATTGCGGGAGGGAAGACGGAGACCCAGTACTTC
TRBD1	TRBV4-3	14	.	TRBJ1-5	CASSQWTGGQPQHF	TGCGCCAGCAGCCAATGGACAGGGGGGCAGCCCCAGCATTTT
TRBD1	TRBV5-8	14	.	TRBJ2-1	CASKKTGIYNEQFF	TGTGCCAGCAAAAAGACAGGGATTTACAATGAGCAGTTCTTC
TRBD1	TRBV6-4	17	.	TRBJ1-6	CASSDLPTGGGNSPLHF	TGTGCCAGCAGTGACTTGCCGACAGGGGGAGGTAATTCACCCCTCCACTTT
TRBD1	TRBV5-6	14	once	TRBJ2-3	CASSPGTGADTQYF	TGTGCCAGCAGCCCGGGGACAGGGGCAGATACGCAGTATTTT
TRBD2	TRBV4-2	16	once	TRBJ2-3	CASSQGTSGVTDTQYF	TGTGCCAGCAGCCAAGGGACTAGCGGGGTAACAGATACGCAGTATTTT
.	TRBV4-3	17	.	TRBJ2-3	CASSQHFSQMGSDTQYF	TGCGCCAGCAGCCAACATTTTTCACAGATGGGGAGCGATACGCAGTATTTT
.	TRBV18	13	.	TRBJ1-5	CASSPDRSQPQHF	TGTGCCAGCTCACCCGACAGGAGCCAGCCCCAGCATTTT
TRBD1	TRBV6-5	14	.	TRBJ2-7	CASSTDRGLYEQYF	TGTGCCAGCAGTACCGACAGGGGGCTATACGAGCAGTACTTC
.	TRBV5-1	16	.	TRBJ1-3	CASSLWSSVSGNTIYF	TGCGCCAGCAGCTTATGGAGTTCCGTTTCTGGAAACACCATATATTTT
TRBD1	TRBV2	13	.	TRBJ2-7	CASSDTPGGMQYF	TGTGCCAGCAGTGACACACCAGGGGGCATGCAGTACTTC
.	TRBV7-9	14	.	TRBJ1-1	CASGMTAMNTEAFF	TGTGCCAGCGGGATGACAGCAATGAACACTGAAGCTTTCTTT
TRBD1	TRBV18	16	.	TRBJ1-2	CASSPPARGQGRGYTF	TGTGCCAGCTCACCACCGGCCAGGGGGCAAGGTCGTGGCTACACCTTC
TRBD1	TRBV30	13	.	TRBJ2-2	CAWSQQGSGELFF	TGTGCCTGGAGTCAACAGGGGTCGGGGGAGCTGTTTTTT
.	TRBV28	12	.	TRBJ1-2	CATERTLIGYTF	TGTGCCACCGAGAGAACCCTGATAGGCTACACCTTC
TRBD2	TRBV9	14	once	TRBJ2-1	CASSVASGGNEQFF	TGTGCCAGCAGCGTAGCTAGCGGGGGCAATGAGCAGTTCTTC
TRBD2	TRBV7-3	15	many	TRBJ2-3	CASRLTSGGTDTQYF	TGTGCCAGCAGGCTGACTAGCGGGGGCACAGATACGCAGTATTTT
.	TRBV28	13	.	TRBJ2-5	CASKQQNQETQYF	TGTGCCAGCAAGCAACAGAACCAAGAGACCCAGTACTTC